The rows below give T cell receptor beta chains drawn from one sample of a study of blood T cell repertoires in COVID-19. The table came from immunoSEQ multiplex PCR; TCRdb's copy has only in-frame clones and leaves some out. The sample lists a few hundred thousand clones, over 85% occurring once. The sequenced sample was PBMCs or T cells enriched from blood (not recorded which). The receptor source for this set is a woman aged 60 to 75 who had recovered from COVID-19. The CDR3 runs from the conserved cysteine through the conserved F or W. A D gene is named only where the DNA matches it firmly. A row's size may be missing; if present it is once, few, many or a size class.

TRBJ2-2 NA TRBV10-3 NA CAISTGTSTGELFF TGTGCCATCAGTACCGGGACAAGCACCGGGGAGCTGTTTTTT
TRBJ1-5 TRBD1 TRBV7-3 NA CASSSTGVPQPQHF TGTGCCAGCAGCTCCACAGGGGTCCCTCAGCCCCAGCATTTT
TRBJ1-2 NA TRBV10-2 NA CASSLAGSNYGYTF TGCGCCAGCAGCCTAGCCGGGTCCAACTATGGCTACACCTTC
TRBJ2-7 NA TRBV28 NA CASSIWAPGGYEQYF TGTGCCAGCAGTATCTGGGCCCCCGGGGGCTACGAGCAGTACTTC
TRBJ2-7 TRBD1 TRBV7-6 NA CASSYRQGADEQYF TGTGCCAGCAGCTATCGACAGGGGGCCGACGAGCAGTACTTC
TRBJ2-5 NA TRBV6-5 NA CASSYSFRQETQYF TGTGCCAGCAGTTACTCGTTCAGACAAGAGACCCAGTACTTC
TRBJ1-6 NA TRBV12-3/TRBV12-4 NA CASSRSNSPLHF TGTGCCAGTTCCCGGTCGAATTCACCCCTCCACTTT
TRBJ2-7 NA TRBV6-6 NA CASQRPREREYF TGTGCCAGCCAACGCCCCCGGGAGCGCGAGTACTTC
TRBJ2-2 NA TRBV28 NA CASSSGQNTGELFF TGTGCCAGCAGTTCAGGTCAGAACACCGGGGAGCTGTTTTTT
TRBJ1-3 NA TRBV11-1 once CASSPSDSPGGNTIYF TGTGCCAGCAGCCCTTCGGACTCTCCGGGTGGAAACACCATATATTTT
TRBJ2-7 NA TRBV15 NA CATSRDTGGQYF TGTGCCACCAGCAGAGATACGGGTGGGCAGTACTTC
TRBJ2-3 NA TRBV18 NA CASSVARTDTQYF TGTGCCAGCTCAGTCGCTCGGACAGATACGCAGTATTTT
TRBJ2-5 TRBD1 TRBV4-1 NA CASSYDREETQYF TGCGCCAGCAGCTACGACAGGGAAGAGACCCAGTACTTC
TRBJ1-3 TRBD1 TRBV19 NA CASSIRGAGGSSGNTIYF TGTGCCAGTAGTATCCGCGGGGCAGGGGGTTCTTCTGGAAACACCATATATTTT
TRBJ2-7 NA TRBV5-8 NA CASSLGASVYREQYF TGTGCCAGCAGCTTAGGGGCTAGCGTCTATCGCGAGCAGTACTTC
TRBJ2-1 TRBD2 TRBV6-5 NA CASSYRLAGSNEQFF TGTGCCAGCAGTTACAGACTAGCGGGCAGTAATGAGCAGTTCTTC
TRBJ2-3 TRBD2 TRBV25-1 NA CASNLAGVQDTQYF TGTGCCAGCAACCTAGCGGGAGTTCAAGATACGCAGTATTTT
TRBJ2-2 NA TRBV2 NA CASNNQGNLNTGELFF TGTGCCAGCAACAACCAGGGTAATCTTAACACCGGGGAGCTGTTTTTT
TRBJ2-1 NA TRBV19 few CASSTEWKYEQFF TGTGCCAGTAGCACGGAGTGGAAGTATGAGCAGTTCTTC
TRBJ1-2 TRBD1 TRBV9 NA CASSVEGRDRGLGGYTF TGTGCCAGCAGCGTAGAAGGCCGGGACAGGGGATTGGGAGGCTACACCTTC
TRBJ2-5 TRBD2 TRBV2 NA CASRIRLAGAGETQYF TGTGCCAGCAGGATCCGCCTAGCGGGAGCGGGGGAGACCCAGTACTTC
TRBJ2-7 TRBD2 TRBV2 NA CASREGLGPWEQYF TGTGCCAGCAGGGAGGGACTAGGCCCTTGGGAGCAGTACTTC
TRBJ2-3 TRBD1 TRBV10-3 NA CAISGGQGVGDTQYF TGTGCCATCAGTGGAGGACAGGGTGTCGGAGATACGCAGTATTTT
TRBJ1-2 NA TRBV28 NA CASSANRVDYGYTF TGTGCCAGCAGTGCTAACAGGGTTGACTATGGCTACACCTTC
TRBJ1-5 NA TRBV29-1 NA CSVAREINQPQHF TGCAGCGTGGCCCGGGAGATAAATCAGCCCCAGCATTTT
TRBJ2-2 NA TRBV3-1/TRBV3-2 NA CASSQVGAASLDSGGELFF TGTGCCAGCAGCCAAGTAGGTGCGGCTAGCTTGGATTCGGGCGGGGAGCTGTTTTTT
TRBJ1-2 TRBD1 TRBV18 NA CASSPSRDSIYGYTF TGTGCCAGCTCACCATCCCGGGACAGTATCTATGGCTACACCTTC
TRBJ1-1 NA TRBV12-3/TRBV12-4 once CASTQVGNTEAFF TGTGCCAGCACTCAGGTCGGGAACACTGAAGCTTTCTTT
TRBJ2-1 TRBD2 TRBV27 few CASTSGRGTYNEQFF TGTGCCAGCACCAGCGGGAGAGGAACCTACAATGAGCAGTTCTTC
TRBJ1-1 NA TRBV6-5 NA CASRPTGTMNTEAFF TGTGCCAGCAGACCCACAGGGACCATGAACACTGAAGCTTTCTTT